The next 4 T cell receptor beta chains were all read from a single sample in a study of Tregs in tolerant kidney transplant recipients. Assay used: immunoSEQ multiplex PCR; TCRdb lists only in-frame clones, some missing. This sample has approximately 260,000 clones; 84% occur once, and the top ten carry around 0.61%. The sample comprised CD4+ T cells from blood. The receptor set was obtained from a human donor in good health.

The V gene is TRBV18, the J gene TRBJ2-3; tentatively, D is TRBD1 (6 bases). This CDR3 contains 15 residues. Trimming cost V 3 bases and J 3 bases, with 13 bases left between them. Per germline, CDR1 KGHSH and CDR2 LQKENI. The CDR3 sequence is CASSPGQLHTDTQYF. Written as DNA, the CDR3 is TGTGCCAGCTCACCGGGACAACTCCATACAGATACGCAGTATTTT.

The J gene is TRBJ1-3, the V gene TRBV4-1; D uncertain. This CDR3 comprises 17 residues. Germline-derived CDR1 and CDR2 are MGHRA and YSYEKL. Between the trimmed V and J ends, which lost 1 base and 1 base, there was a span of 14 bases. The CDR3 sequence: CASSQVIGLGSGNTIYF. The CDR3 DNA sequence: TGCGCCAGCAGCCAAGTGATCGGCTTAGGATCTGGAAACACCATATATTTT.

The chain uses TRBV5-1 and TRBJ2-5; D is ambiguous. Germline lookup yields CDR1 SGHRS and CDR2 YFSETQ. The ends were cut back, 0 bases at V and 5 bases at J, with 14 bases in the middle. CDR3 length equals 15 residues. The CDR3 loop is CASSLDGSRLETQYF. The DNA of the CDR3 is TGCGCCAGCAGCTTGGATGGGTCGCGTCTCGAGACCCAGTACTTC. Full variable domain (missing parts from reference TRBV5-1 and TRBJ2-5): KAGVTQTPRYLIKTRGQQVTLSCSPISGHRSVSWYQQTPGQGLQFLFEYFSETQRNKGNFPGRFSGRQFSNSRSEMNVSTLELGDSALYLCASSLDGSRLETQYFGPGTRLLVL.

This chain uses TRBV7-2 with TRBJ2-7; 7 bases match TRBD2. Germline CDR1 and CDR2: SGHTA and FQGNSA. J gave up 0 bases and V 5 bases, and 10 bases lay outside the gene matches. CDR3 size: 16 residues. CDR3 sequence: CASSLLAGRHSYEQYF. The CDR3 coding sequence is TGTGCCAGCAGCCTTCTGGCCGGGAGGCACTCCTACGAGCAGTACTTC.